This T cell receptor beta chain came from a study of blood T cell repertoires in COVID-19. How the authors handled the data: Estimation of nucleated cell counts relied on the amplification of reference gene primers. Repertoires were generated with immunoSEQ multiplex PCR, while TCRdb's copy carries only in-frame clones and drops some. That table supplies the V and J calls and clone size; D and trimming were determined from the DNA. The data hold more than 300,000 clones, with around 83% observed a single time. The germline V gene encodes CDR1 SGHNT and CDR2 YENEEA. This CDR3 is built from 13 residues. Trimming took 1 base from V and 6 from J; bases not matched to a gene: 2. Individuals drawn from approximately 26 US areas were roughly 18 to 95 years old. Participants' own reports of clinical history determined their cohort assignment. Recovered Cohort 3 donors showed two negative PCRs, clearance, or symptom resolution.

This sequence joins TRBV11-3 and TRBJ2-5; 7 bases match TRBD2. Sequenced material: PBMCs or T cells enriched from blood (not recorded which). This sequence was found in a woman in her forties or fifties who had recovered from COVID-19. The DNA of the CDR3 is TGTGCCAGCAGCTTAGGGGGAGGGCAGACCCAGTACTTC. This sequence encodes CASSLGGGQTQYF.